A selection of T cell receptor beta chains follows, all from one sample in a study of yellow fever vaccine responses in identical twins. In TCRdb, the RT-PCR reads were re-called with MiXCR into one record per CDR3 protein. Of fewer than 35,000 distinct CDR3 sequences in the sample, approximately 54% were seen once. Source: T cells from blood (PBMCs), unsorted or a sorted subset (not recorded which), taken before or after yellow fever vaccination (not recorded which). The receptors here all came from a woman between 18 and 30 years old who received the yellow fever vaccine. CDR3s include the opening cysteine and the closing phenylalanine or tryptophan. Fields, in order: V gene, J gene, CDR3 protein.

V: TRBV11-2
J: TRBJ2-1
CDR3: CASSFEITVTLSYNEQFF

V: TRBV19
J: TRBJ2-1
CDR3: CASKTGGSNEQFF

V: TRBV19
J: TRBJ1-2
CDR3: CASSASQNYGYTF

V: TRBV6-7
J: TRBJ2-3
CDR3: CASTVRQSTDTQYF

V: TRBV7-6
J: TRBJ1-1
CDR3: CASSATTGPRNTEAFF

V: TRBV10-3
J: TRBJ2-3
CDR3: CAISETQDTQYF

V: TRBV11-3
J: TRBJ2-4
CDR3: CASSLLTLLPNIQYF

V: TRBV28
J: TRBJ2-2
CDR3: CASSLYREGSGELFF

V: TRBV20-1
J: TRBJ1-5
CDR3: CSVHRQGRNQPQHF

V: TRBV27
J: TRBJ2-3
CDR3: CASSWVGGDTQYF

V: TRBV10-3
J: TRBJ2-7
CDR3: CAIGRVIGGQSSYEQYF

V: TRBV20-1
J: TRBJ1-2
CDR3: CSARDQGIYGYTF

V: TRBV29-1
J: TRBJ2-7
CDR3: CSVTGTVPYEQYF

V: TRBV11-1
J: TRBJ1-2
CDR3: CARCYGYTF

V: TRBV6-5
J: TRBJ1-2
CDR3: CASSYGPGNGYTF

V: TRBV12-3/TRBV12-4
J: TRBJ2-7
CDR3: CASSIDRVRGEQYF

V: TRBV7-3
J: TRBJ2-1
CDR3: CASSSTSGPYNEQFF

V: TRBV19
J: TRBJ1-5
CDR3: CASSIRGQDSNQPQHF

V: TRBV29-1
J: TRBJ2-1
CDR3: CSVYEGPYNEQFF

V: TRBV11-1
J: TRBJ1-1
CDR3: CASTFGGPTEAFF

V: TRBV12-5
J: TRBJ2-1
CDR3: CASGLVGTATEQFF

V: TRBV11-2
J: TRBJ1-1
CDR3: CASSLLGGLSNTEAFF